Below, 8 T cell receptor beta chains from the same sample are listed, as sequenced in a study of spatial heterogeneity in lung cancer. Time point indicated: blood at routine non-recurrence follow-up after resection. MiXCR, run by TCRdb on the 5' RACE reads, gives a single entry per CDR3 protein. In the table there are approximately 30,000 distinct CDR3 sequences, over 9.5% of which are singletons. The sequenced sample was PBMCs, obtained at follow-up. These receptor sequences come from a female donor with early-stage non-small cell lung cancer.

The rearrangement links TRBV11-2 to TRBJ1-1, with TRBD1 as a possible D gene (5 bases). The CDR3 spans 16 residues. Germline V gene sequence: CDR1 SGHAT, CDR2 FQNNGV. V lost 0 bases to trimming and J lost 4 bases, with 15 bases between them. This CDR3 is CASSLDTVGLGTEAFF. The DNA of the CDR3 is TGTGCCAGCAGCTTAGATACAGTGGGACTGGGCACTGAAGCTTTCTTT.

This clonotype was picked up many times. The rearrangement uses TRBV29-1 and TRBJ2-2; no clear D gene. Germline CDR1 and CDR2: SQVTM and ANQGSEA. There are 13 residues in the CDR3. V was trimmed by 5 bases and J by 0 bases, leaving 7 bases between them. The DNA for the CDR3 is TGCAGCGTTTTCGCCCCGAACACCGGGGAGCTGTTTTTT. As protein: CSVFAPNTGELFF.

This sequence joins TRBV27 and TRBJ2-5; no reliable D call. The CDR3 consists of 13 residues. V lost 3 bases, J lost 5 bases, and 10 bases lay in between. Germline V gene data show CDR1 as MNHEY and CDR2 as SMNVEV (reference sequence). The CDR3 region is CASSFLGLETQYF. CDR3 DNA sequence: TGTGCCAGCAGTTTTCTAGGGTTGGAGACCCAGTACTTC.

The V and J genes are TRBV12-3 or TRBV12-4 and TRBJ2-1; TRBD1 aligns across 8 bases. This CDR3 contains 15 residues. V was clipped by 8 bases and J by 0 bases; unmatched bases: 6. CDR3 DNA: TGTGCCAGCGGGGACAGGCCAGACTCCTACAATGAGCAGTTCTTC. Translated, it gives CASGDRPDSYNEQFF.

This clonotype was observed at least ten times. V gene TRBV5-1 combines with J gene TRBJ1-1; the match to TRBD1 covers 7 bases. CDR1 is SGHRS, CDR2 YFSETQ, per germline. V lost 1 base and J lost 1; bases outside the gene matches: 4. This CDR3 contains 15 residues. In DNA, the CDR3 is TGCGCCAGCAGCTTGATAACAGGGGCGAACACTGAAGCTTTCTTT. The encoded protein is CASSLITGANTEAFF. Full variable domain (remainder filled in from reference TRBV5-1 and TRBJ1-1): KAGVTQTPRYLIKTRGQQVTLSCSPISGHRSVSWYQQTPGQGLQFLFEYFSETQRNKGNFPGRFSGRQFSNSRSEMNVSTLELGDSALYLCASSLITGANTEAFFGQGTRLTVV.

In DNA form, the CDR3 reads TGTGCCAGCCAACAGGGACCCAACAATGAGCAGTTCTTC. Its translation is CASQQGPNNEQFF. J is TRBJ2-1 and V is TRBV7-2; D is possibly TRBD1 (6 bases). From germline, CDR1 is SGHTA and CDR2 FQGNSA. This CDR3 is built from 13 residues. The ends were cut back, 8 bases at V and 5 bases at J, with 13 bases in the middle.

V and J are TRBV5-1 and TRBJ2-2; TRBD2 agrees at 7 bases. This CDR3 has 15 amino acids. With V trimmed by 3 bases and J by 5 bases, 7 bases remained unmatched. Per the germline V gene, CDR1 is SGHRS and CDR2 is YFSETQ. In DNA form, the CDR3 reads TGCGCCAGCAGCTCGTCGTCCGGGGGGACCGGGGAGCTGTTTTTT. Translating gives CASSSSSGGTGELFF.

This clonotype was detected many times. This chain joins TRBV2 and TRBJ1-4; D uncertain. CDR1 and CDR2 (germline): SNHLY, FYNNEI. CDR3 size: 14 residues. The germline V and J ends were trimmed by 6 bases and 8 bases, with 16 bases remaining between them. The CDR3, as DNA: TGTGCCAGCAGAGGGTCCGTCTTTAAGGAAAAACTGTTTTTT. Amino acid sequence: CASRGSVFKEKLFF.